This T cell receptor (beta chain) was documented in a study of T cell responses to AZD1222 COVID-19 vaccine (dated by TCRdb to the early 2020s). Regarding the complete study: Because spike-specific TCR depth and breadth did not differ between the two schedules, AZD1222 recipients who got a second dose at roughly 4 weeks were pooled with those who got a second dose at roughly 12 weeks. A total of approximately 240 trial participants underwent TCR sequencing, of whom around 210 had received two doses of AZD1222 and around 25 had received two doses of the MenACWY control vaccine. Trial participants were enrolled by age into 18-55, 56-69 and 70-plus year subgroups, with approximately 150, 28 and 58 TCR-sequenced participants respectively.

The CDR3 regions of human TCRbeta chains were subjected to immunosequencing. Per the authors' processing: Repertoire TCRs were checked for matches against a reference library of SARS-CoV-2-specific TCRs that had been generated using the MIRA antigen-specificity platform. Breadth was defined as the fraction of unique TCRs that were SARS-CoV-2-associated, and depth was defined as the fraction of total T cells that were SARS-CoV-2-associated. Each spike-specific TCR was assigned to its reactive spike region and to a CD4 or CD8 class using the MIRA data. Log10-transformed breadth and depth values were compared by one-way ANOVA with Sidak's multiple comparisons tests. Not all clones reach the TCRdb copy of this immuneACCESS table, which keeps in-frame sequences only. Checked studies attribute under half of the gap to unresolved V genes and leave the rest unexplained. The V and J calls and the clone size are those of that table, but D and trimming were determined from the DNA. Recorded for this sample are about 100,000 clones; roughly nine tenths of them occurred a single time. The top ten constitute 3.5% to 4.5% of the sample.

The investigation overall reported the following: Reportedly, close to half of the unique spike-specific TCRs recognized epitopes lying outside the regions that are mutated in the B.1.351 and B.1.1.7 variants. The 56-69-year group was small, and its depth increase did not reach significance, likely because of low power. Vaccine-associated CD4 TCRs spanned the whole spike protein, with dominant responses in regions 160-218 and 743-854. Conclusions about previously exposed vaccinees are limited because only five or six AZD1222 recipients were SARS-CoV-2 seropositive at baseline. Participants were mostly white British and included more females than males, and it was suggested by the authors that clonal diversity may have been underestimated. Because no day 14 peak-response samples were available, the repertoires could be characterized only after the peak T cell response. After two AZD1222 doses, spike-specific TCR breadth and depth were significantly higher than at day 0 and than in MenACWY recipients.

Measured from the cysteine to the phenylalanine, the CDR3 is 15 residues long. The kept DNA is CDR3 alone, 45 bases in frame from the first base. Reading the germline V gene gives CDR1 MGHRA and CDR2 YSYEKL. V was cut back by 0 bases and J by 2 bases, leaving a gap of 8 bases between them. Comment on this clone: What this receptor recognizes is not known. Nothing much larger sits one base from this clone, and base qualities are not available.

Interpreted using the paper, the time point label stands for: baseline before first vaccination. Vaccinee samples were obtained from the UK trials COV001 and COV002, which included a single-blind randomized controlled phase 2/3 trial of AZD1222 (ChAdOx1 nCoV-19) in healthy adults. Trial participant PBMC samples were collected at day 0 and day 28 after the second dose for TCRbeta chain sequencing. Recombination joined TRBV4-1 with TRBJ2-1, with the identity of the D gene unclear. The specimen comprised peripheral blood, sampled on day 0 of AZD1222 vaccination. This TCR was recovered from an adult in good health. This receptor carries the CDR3 CASSQDNVPYNEQFF. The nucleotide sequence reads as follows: TGCGCCAGCAGCCAAGATAACGTCCCCTACAATGAGCAGTTCTTC.